This section outlines one T cell receptor beta chain sequence together with its context. The data originate from a study of control samples from healthy donors and cancer patients. TCRdb's copy holds only in-frame clones and misses some; the assay was immunoSEQ multiplex PCR. The sample contains approximately 90,000 clones, 93% of which appear only once. The CDR3 runs 14 residues. Germline V gene sequence: CDR1 SGHAT, CDR2 FQNNGV. Trimming shortened V by 0 bases and J by 5 bases, and 10 bases separated the two germline ends. The specimen sequenced was blood. The receptor's source is a woman in her twenties or thirties in good health. J is TRBJ1-1 and V is TRBV11-2; tentative D call: TRBD1 (5 bases). The CDR3 sequence: CASSLDIGGTEAFF. CDR3 nucleotides: TGTGCCAGCAGCTTAGATATCGGGGGAACTGAAGCTTTCTTT.